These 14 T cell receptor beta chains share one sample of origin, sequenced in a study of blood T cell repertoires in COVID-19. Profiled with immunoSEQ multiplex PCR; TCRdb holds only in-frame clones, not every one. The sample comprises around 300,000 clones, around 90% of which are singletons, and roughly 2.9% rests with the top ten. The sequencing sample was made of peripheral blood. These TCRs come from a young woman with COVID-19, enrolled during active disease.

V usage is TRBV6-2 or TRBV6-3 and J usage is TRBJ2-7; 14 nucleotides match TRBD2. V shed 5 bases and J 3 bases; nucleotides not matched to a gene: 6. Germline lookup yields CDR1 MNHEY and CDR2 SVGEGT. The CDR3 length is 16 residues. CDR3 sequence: CASSHLGTSGSYEQYF. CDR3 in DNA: TGTGCCAGCAGTCACCTAGGGACTAGCGGGAGCTACGAGCAGTACTTC.

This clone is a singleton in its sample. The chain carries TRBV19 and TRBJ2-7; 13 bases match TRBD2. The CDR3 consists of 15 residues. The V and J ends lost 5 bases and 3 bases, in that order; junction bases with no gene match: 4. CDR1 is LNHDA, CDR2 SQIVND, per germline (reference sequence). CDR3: CASSVTSGGVYEQYF. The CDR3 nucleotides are TGTGCCAGTAGTGTAACTAGCGGGGGGGTCTACGAGCAGTACTTC.

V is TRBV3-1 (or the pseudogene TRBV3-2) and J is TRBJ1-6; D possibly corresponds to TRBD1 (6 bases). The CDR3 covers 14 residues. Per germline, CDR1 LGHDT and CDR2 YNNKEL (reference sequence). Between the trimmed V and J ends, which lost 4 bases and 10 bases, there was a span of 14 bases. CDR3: CASSRTDSGSPLHF. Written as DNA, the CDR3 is TGTGCCAGCAGCCGGACAGACTCAGGGTCACCCCTCCACTTT.

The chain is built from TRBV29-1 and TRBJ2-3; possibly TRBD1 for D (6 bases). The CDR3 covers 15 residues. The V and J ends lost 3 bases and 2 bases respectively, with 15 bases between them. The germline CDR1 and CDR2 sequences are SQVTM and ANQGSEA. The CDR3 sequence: CSVEDGQIPTDTQYF. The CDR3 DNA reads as TGCAGCGTTGAGGATGGACAGATACCCACAGATACGCAGTATTTT.

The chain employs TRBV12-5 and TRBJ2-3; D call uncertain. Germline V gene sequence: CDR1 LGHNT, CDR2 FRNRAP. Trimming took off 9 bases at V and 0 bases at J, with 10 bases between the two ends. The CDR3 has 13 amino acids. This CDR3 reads CASSGSSTDTQYF. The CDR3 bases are TGTGCTAGCTCAGGCTCTAGCACAGATACGCAGTATTTT.

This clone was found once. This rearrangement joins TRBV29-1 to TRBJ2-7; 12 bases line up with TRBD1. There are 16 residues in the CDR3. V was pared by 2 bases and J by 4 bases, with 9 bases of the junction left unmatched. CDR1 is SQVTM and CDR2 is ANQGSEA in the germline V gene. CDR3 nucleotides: TGCAGCGTTGAACTAGGGGGACAGGGGGCTGATTACGAGCAGTACTTC. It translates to CSVELGGQGADYEQYF.

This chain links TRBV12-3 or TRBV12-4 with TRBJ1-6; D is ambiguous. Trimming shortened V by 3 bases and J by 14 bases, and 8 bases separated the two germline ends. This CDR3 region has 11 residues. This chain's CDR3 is CASSFSLTLHF. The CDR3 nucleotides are TGTGCCAGCAGTTTCAGTTTAACCCTCCACTTT.

This CDR3 reads CASSSGTGVSEQFF. The CDR3 DNA reads TGTGCCAGCAGCTCCGGGACAGGGGTAAGTGAGCAGTTCTTC. The rearrangement joins TRBV27 to TRBJ2-1; 10 bases match TRBD1. Germline trimming cut 6 bases from V and 9 bases from J; bases unmatched to any gene: 8. From germline, CDR1 is MNHEY and CDR2 SMNVEV (reference sequence). CDR3 length: 14 amino acids.

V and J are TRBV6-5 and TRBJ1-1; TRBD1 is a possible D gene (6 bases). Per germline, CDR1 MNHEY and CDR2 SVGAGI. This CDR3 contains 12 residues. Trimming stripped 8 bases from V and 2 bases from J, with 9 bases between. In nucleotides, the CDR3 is TGTGCCAGCGTCAGGGGCAACACTGAAGCTTTCTTT. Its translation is CASVRGNTEAFF.

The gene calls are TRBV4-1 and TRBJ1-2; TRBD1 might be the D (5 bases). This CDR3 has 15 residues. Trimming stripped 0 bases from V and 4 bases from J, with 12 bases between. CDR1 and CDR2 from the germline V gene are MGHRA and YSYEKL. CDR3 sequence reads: CASSQDWVGGYGYTF. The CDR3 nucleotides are TGCGCCAGCAGCCAAGATTGGGTGGGGGGCTATGGCTACACCTTC.

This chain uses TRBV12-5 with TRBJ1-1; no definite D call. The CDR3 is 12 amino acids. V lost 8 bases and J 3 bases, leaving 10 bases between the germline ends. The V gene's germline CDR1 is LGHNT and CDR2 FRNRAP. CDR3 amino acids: CASCLRDTEAFF. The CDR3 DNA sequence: TGTGCTAGTTGTCTTCGGGACACTGAAGCTTTCTTT.

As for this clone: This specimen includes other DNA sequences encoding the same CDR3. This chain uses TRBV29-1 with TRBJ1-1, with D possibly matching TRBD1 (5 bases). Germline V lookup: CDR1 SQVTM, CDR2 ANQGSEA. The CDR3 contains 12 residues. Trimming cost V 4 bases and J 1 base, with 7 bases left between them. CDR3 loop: CSVGQGNTEAFF. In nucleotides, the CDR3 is TGCAGCGTTGGCCAGGGGAACACTGAAGCTTTCTTT.

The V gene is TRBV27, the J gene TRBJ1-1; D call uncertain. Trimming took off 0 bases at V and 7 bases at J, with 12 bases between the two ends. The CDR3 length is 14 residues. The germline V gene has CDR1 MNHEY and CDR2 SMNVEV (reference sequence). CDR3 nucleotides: TGTGCCAGCAGTTTATCGGGAGGAGTCTTTGAAGCTTTCTTT. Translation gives CASSLSGGVFEAFF.

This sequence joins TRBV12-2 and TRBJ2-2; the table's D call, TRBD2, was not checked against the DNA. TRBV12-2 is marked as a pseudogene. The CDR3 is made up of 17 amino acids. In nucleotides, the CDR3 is TGTGCAAGTCGCTTAGCGACTAGCGGGAAGGGGACCGGGGAGCTGTTTTTT. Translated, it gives CASRLATSGKGTGELFF.